One T cell receptor (beta chain) is described in this entry. The data derive from a study of T cell changes during pregnancy in multiple sclerosis. Sequenced by immunoSEQ multiplex PCR; TCRdb stores in-frame clones only, minus some. The sample has 75,000 to 95,000 clones, around 92% seen once. The sequence was obtained from a female donor with multiple sclerosis, enrolled in a pregnancy study. The sequencing here drew on peripheral blood, taken after pregnancy.

This chain's CDR3 is CASSVNRQEQYF. The CDR3 region has the DNA TGTGCCAGCAGTGTCAATCGACAAGAGCAGTACTTC. J is TRBJ2-7 and V is TRBV2, with D unclear. The CDR3 consists of 12 residues. Trimming took 4 bases from V and 7 from J, leaving 11 bases between them. Germline assignment: CDR1 SNHLY and CDR2 FYNNEI.